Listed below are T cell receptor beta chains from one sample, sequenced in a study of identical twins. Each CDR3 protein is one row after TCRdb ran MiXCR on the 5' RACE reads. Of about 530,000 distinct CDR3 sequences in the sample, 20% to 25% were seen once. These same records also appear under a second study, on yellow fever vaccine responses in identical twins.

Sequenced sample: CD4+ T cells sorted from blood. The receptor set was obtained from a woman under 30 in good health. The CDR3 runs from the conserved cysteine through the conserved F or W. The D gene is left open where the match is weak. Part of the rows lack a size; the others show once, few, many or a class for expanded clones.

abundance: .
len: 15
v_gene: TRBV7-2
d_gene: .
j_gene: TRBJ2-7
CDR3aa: CASTPKWAPAWEQYF
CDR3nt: TGTGCCAGCACCCCGAAGTGGGCTCCAGCTTGGGAGCAGTACTTC

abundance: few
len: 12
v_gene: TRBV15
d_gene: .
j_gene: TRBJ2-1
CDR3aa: CATSHAYNEQFF
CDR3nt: TGTGCCACCAGCCACGCCTACAATGAGCAGTTCTTC

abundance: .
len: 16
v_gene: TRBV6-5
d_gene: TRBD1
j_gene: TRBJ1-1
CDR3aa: CASSHRQGTMNTEAFF
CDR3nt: TGTGCCAGCAGTCACCGACAGGGGACCATGAACACTGAAGCTTTCTTT

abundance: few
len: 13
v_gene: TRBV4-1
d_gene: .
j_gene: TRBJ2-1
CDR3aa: CASSQGGTWEQFF
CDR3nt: TGCGCCAGCAGCCAAGGGGGTACATGGGAGCAGTTCTTC

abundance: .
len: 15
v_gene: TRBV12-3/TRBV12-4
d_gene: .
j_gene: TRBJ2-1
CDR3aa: CASSLSWGPYNEQFF
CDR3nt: TGTGCCAGCAGTTTATCGTGGGGGCCCTACAATGAGCAGTTCTTC

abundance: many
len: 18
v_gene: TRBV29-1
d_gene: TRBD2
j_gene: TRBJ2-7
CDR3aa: CSVAVFGTSGSRTYEQYF
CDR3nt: TGCAGCGTTGCAGTTTTTGGGACTAGCGGGAGTAGGACCTACGAGCAGTACTTC

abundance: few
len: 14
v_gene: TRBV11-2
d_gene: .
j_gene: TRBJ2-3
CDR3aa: CASRVGVFTDTQYF
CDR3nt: TGTGCCAGCAGGGTGGGCGTTTTCACAGATACGCAGTATTTT

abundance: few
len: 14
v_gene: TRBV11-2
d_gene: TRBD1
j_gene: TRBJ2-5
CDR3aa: CASSPDRGLKTQYF
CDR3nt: TGTGCCAGCAGCCCCGACAGGGGGCTGAAGACCCAGTACTTC

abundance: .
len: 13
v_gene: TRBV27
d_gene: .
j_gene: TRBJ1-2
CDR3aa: CASSEGGRYGYTF
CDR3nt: TGTGCCAGCAGTGAGGGGGGAAGGTATGGCTACACCTTC

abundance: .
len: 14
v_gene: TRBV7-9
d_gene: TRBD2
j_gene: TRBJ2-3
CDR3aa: CASSKRENADTQYF
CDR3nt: TGTGCCAGCAGCAAGCGGGAGAACGCAGATACGCAGTATTTT

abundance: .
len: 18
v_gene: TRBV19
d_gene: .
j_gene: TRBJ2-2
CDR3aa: CASKLAPVRGLNTGELFF
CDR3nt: TGTGCCAGTAAACTAGCCCCCGTGAGGGGACTTAACACCGGGGAGCTGTTTTTT

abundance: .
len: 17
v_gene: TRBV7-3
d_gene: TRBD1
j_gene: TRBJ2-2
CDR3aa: CASSSKPGQGVRGELFF
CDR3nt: TGTGCCAGCAGCTCCAAACCGGGACAGGGGGTGCGCGGGGAGCTGTTTTTT

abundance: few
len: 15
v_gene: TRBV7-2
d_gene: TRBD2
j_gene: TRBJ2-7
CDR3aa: CASRTGTSGIYEQYF
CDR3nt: TGTGCCAGCAGAACCGGGACTAGCGGTATCTACGAGCAGTACTTC

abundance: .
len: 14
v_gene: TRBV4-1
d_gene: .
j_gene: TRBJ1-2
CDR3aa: CASSQVGLTYGYTF
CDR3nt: TGCGCCAGCAGCCAAGTGGGGCTTACCTATGGCTACACCTTC

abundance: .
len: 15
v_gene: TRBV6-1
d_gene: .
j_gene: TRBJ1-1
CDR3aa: CASRHTLQGNTEAFF
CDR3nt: TGTGCCAGCAGGCACACCTTACAGGGGAACACTGAAGCTTTCTTT

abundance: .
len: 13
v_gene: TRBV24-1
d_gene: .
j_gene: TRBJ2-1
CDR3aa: CATSPPGANEQFF
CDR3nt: TGTGCCACCAGTCCCCCCGGGGCTAATGAGCAGTTCTTC